This T cell receptor beta chain was documented in a study of STAT3 mutations in large granular lymphocyte leukemia. Findings and caveats of the study: Every T-LGLL patient had at least one immunodominant TCRbeta clonotype. Treatment regimens differed across patients between samplings.

Details on this clone: Its antigen is still unknown.

The method was immunoSEQ multiplex PCR; TCRdb's version includes in-frame clones alone and lacks a portion of them. The sample includes approximately 5,000 clones, more than 60% of them seen just once. This CDR3 is 15 amino acids long. Deletions cut 3 bases from V and 1 base from J, with 11 bases between. Germline-derived CDR1 and CDR2 are LGHNA and YNFKEQ. The sequence was obtained from a man aged 40-55 years with T-cell large granular lymphocyte leukemia. Some clones in this sample may be carry-over from other donors' samples. V usage is TRBV4-2 and J usage is TRBJ2-3; D unresolved. Material: peripheral blood mononuclear cells. CDR3 sequence: CASSQRTFGTDTQYF. In nucleotides, the CDR3 is TGTGCCAGCAGCCAGCGGACGTTTGGCACAGATACGCAGTATTTT.